Below are 22 T cell receptor beta chains sequenced from a single sample in a study of human thymus T cells. Sequencing used immunoSEQ multiplex PCR; TCRdb keeps in-frame clones, though not all of them. Of approximately 46,000 clones listed, over 90% are singletons. The sequenced sample was blood. These receptors all stem from a girl under two years old with a congenital heart defect but otherwise immunologically healthy.

The chain combines TRBV4-2 with TRBJ2-1; 9 bases align to TRBD1. The CDR3 has 16 amino acids. Germline V CDR1 and CDR2: LGHNA, YNFKEQ. After removal of 3 bases from V and 2 bases from J, the junction contained 5 bases not matched to a gene. CDR3 nucleotide sequence: TGTGCCAGCAGCCAGGAGACAGGGGGTACCTACAATGAGCAGTTCTTC. The encoded protein is CASSQETGGTYNEQFF.

CDR3 region: CASSSGVGGSNQPQHF. CDR3 nucleotide sequence: TGTGCCAGCAGTTCAGGGGTTGGGGGTAGCAATCAGCCCCAGCATTTT. The chain recombines TRBV28 with TRBJ1-5; weak D call: TRBD1 (6 bases). CDR3 length: 16 amino acids. The V gene's germline CDR1 is MDHEN and CDR2 SYDVKM. Trimming took off 4 bases at V and 0 bases at J, with 13 bases between the two ends.

This clone has only one observation. This chain uses TRBV5-4 with TRBJ2-3; 8 bases are shared with TRBD1. The trim removed 4 bases at V and 1 base at J, leaving 2 bases unmatched. This CDR3 comprises 14 residues. From germline, CDR1 is SGHNT and CDR2 YYREEE (reference sequence). CDR3 sequence (DNA): TGTGCCAGCAGCCAGGACAGGGGCACAGATACGCAGTATTTT. As protein: CASSQDRGTDTQYF.

This clone has only one observation. The V and J genes are TRBV28 and TRBJ1-5; no definite D call. Germline V gives CDR1 MDHEN, CDR2 SYDVKM. Trimming took 0 bases from V and 3 from J, leaving 9 bases between them. CDR3 length: 15 residues. The CDR3 region has the DNA TGTGCCAGCAGTTTATGGATACAGCACAATCAGCCCCAGCATTTT. This encodes CASSLWIQHNQPQHF.

The CDR3 DNA reads as TGCGCCAGCAGCTTGGAGCGGGTTTTAACCTACGAGCAGTACTTC. It encodes CASSLERVLTYEQYF. The chain uses TRBV5-1 and TRBJ2-7; D is perhaps TRBD2 (6 bases). The ends were cut back, 0 bases at V and 2 bases at J, with 12 bases in the middle. The V gene's germline CDR1 is SGHRS and CDR2 YFSETQ. The CDR3 is 15 residues long.

This chain uses TRBV15 with TRBJ2-5; 7 bases match TRBD1. The V gene end was trimmed by 4 bases and the J gene end by 1 base; junction bases not matched to a gene: 6. This CDR3 is built from 15 residues. Germline V gene data show CDR1 as LNHNV and CDR2 as YYDKDF (reference sequence). The CDR3 loop reads CATSTYRTGQETQYF. CDR3 nucleotides: TGTGCCACCAGCACTTATCGGACAGGCCAAGAGACCCAGTACTTC.

V gene TRBV28 combines with J gene TRBJ2-1; the D is unclear. Germline CDR1 MDHEN, CDR2 SYDVKM. Between the trimmed V and J ends, which lost 5 bases and 3 bases, there was a span of 11 bases. The CDR3 contains 14 residues. The CDR3 sequence is CASSPPRDYNEQFF. The CDR3 bases are TGTGCCAGCAGTCCGCCCCGAGACTACAATGAGCAGTTCTTC.

The genes are TRBV19 and TRBJ2-2; 8 nucleotides match TRBD2. Germline-derived CDR1 and CDR2 are LNHDA and SQIVND (reference sequence). The ends lost 3 bases at V and 4 bases at J; junction bases unmatched: 4. The CDR3 covers 15 residues. CDR3 region: CASSIAAGVTGELFF. In nucleotides, the CDR3 is TGTGCCAGTAGTATTGCAGCGGGAGTCACCGGGGAGCTGTTTTTT.

CDR3 nucleotides: TGTGCCAGCAGCTTAGAGGGGGGGTCCTACAATGAGCAGTTCTTC. Its translation: CASSLEGGSYNEQFF. The V gene is TRBV7-3, the J gene TRBJ2-1; D may be TRBD2 (7 bases). Trimming took 2 bases from V and 1 from J, leaving 9 bases between them. This CDR3 comprises 15 residues. Germline lookup yields CDR1 SGHTA and CDR2 FQGTGA.

The gene calls are TRBV5-1 and TRBJ2-1, with 9 positions matching TRBD2. The germline gives CDR1 SGHRS, CDR2 YFSETQ. The CDR3 consists of 15 residues. V shed 2 bases and J 0 bases; nucleotides not matched to a gene: 0. This CDR3 is CASSFSGSSYNEQFF. The CDR3 DNA sequence: TGCGCCAGCAGCTTTAGCGGGAGCTCCTACAATGAGCAGTTCTTC.

The chain combines TRBV6-1 with TRBJ2-3; 7 positions agree with TRBD2. The CDR3 is made up of 16 amino acids. J lost 0 bases, V lost 3 bases, and 6 bases had no gene match. CDR1 is MNHNS and CDR2 is SASEGT in the germline V gene. The CDR3 spells CASSDPGTTSTDTQYF. The CDR3 coding sequence is TGTGCCAGCAGTGATCCGGGGACTACTAGCACAGATACGCAGTATTTT.

In DNA form, the CDR3 reads TGTGCCAGCAGCTCCAGCGGGATAAGCACAGATACGCAGTATTTT. The encoded protein is CASSSSGISTDTQYF. V gene TRBV7-2 combines with J gene TRBJ2-3; 7 bases fit TRBD2. Looked up from germline, CDR1 is SGHTA and CDR2 is FQGNSA. Trimming at V came to 4 bases and at J to 0 bases, leaving 4 bases not matched to a gene. The CDR3 is 15 amino acids.

The chain recombines TRBV19 with TRBJ1-5, with a tentative D call TRBD1 (6 bases). Trimming cost V 5 bases and J 2 bases, with 16 bases left between them. Germline V gene data show CDR1 as LNHDA and CDR2 as SQIVND (reference sequence). This CDR3 region has 16 residues. CDR3 loop: CASSLQWTVGNQPQHF. In DNA, the CDR3 is TGTGCCAGTAGTTTACAATGGACAGTGGGCAATCAGCCCCAGCATTTT.

This clone was detected once. The chain couples TRBV11-1 to TRBJ2-1; possible D gene TRBD1, 6 bases. The CDR3 runs 15 residues. Trimming left V 1 base short and J 7 bases short, with 14 bases between. Germline V gene data show CDR1 as SGHAT and CDR2 as FQDESV (reference sequence). The CDR3 loop reads CASSLDTGRGNEQFF. CDR3 sequence (DNA): TGTGCCAGCAGCTTAGATACGGGAAGGGGGAATGAGCAGTTCTTC.

J is TRBJ2-1 and V is TRBV19; 9 nucleotides match TRBD2. Per germline, CDR1 LNHDA and CDR2 SQIVND (reference sequence). CDR3 size: 19 residues. J lost 3 bases, V lost 7 bases, and 19 bases had no gene match. As DNA, the CDR3 is TGTGCCAGTACCGAAAGGTACTGGCGGGAGGGGGTATTCTACAATGAGCAGTTCTTC. This translates into CASTERYWREGVFYNEQFF.

The chain combines TRBV19 with TRBJ2-2, with TRBD1 as a possible D gene (6 bases). The germline CDR1 and CDR2 sequences are LNHDA and SQIVND (reference sequence). V dropped 5 bases and J dropped 2 bases, with 9 bases sitting between them. CDR3 length equals 14 residues. CDR3 DNA sequence: TGTGCCAGTAGTTTACAGGGCAACACCGGGGAGCTGTTTTTT. Its protein product is CASSLQGNTGELFF.

The chain carries TRBV29-1 and TRBJ2-1, with TRBD2 matching over 13 bases. The CDR3 loop spans 21 amino acids. The V gene end was trimmed by 6 bases and the J gene end by 2 bases; junction bases not matched to a gene: 22. Looked up from germline, CDR1 is SQVTM and CDR2 is ANQGSEA. CDR3 protein: CSVRGLAGKKGTPPPYNEQFF. In DNA, the CDR3 is TGCAGCGTCAGGGGACTAGCGGGAAAAAAGGGGACCCCCCCTCCCTACAATGAGCAGTTCTTC.

The rearrangement links TRBV15 to TRBJ1-1; D perhaps matches TRBD1 (6 bases). This CDR3 spans 15 amino acids. Germline CDR1 reads LNHNV; CDR2 reads YYDKDF (reference sequence). V lost 3 bases to trimming and J lost 6 bases, with 17 bases between them. The CDR3 is CATSSNRQVLAEAFF. The CDR3 coding sequence is TGTGCCACCAGCAGTAACCGACAGGTATTGGCTGAAGCTTTCTTT.

The table lists this clone with a count of one. The chain uses TRBV7-3 and TRBJ2-3; D possibly matches TRBD1 or TRBD2 (5 bases each). The CDR3 totals 14 residues. Germline V gives CDR1 SGHTA, CDR2 FQGTGA. Trimming cost V 1 base and J 8 bases, with 13 bases left between them. The CDR3 DNA sequence: TGTGCCAGCAGCTTAAACTATTTGGGACGTACGCAGTATTTT. Amino acids: CASSLNYLGRTQYF.

The gene calls are TRBV1 and TRBJ1-5; the table's D call, TRBD1, has no DNA check behind it. TRBV1 is a recognized pseudogene. This CDR3 has 16 amino acids. The CDR3 reads CTSSRSSGDGNQPQHF. The CDR3, as DNA: TGCACCAGCAGCCGTTCTTCAGGGGATGGCAATCAGCCCCAGCATTTT.

J is TRBJ2-7 and V is TRBV5-8, with D unresolved. The CDR3 length is 14 residues. Germline lookup yields CDR1 SGHTS and CDR2 YDEGEE. The V end lost 4 bases, the J end lost 0 bases, and 11 bases lay between the germline ends. Here the CDR3 reads CASSLMGISYEQYF. The CDR3 DNA sequence: TGTGCCAGCAGCCTCATGGGGATCTCCTACGAGCAGTACTTC.

The chain uses TRBV11-2 and TRBJ2-1; the D gene is possibly TRBD1 (6 bases). The V gene's germline CDR1 is SGHAT and CDR2 FQNNGV. The CDR3 has 16 amino acids. V lost 5 bases, J lost 1 base, and 15 bases lay in between. The CDR3 loop is CASSGFTGSSYNEQFF. CDR3 bases: TGTGCCAGCAGCGGATTTACAGGGTCGTCCTACAATGAGCAGTTCTTC.